This entry features one T cell receptor (beta chain) sequence. Its antigen is undetermined. Sequenced by immunoSEQ multiplex PCR; TCRdb stores in-frame clones only, minus some. The data show about 56,000 clones, about 88% seen once. These data originate in a study of T cell responses to AZD1222 COVID-19 vaccine. Germline V gives CDR1 SGHDT, CDR2 YYEEEE. The CDR3 covers 15 residues. The V gene lost 0 bases and the J gene lost 6 bases, with 12 bases spanning the gap. Study results and limitations: Targets within unmutated variant regions were reportedly found for nearly half of spike-specific TCRs. Baseline antibody screening turned up just a handful of seropositive AZD1222 recipients.

The chain employs TRBV5-6 and TRBJ2-2; no firm D call. The source is an adult who received the AZD1222 COVID-19 vaccine. The sample here was peripheral blood, taken 28 days after the second AZD1222 dose. The CDR3 sequence is CASSLVPGPAGELFF. The CDR3 region has the DNA TGTGCCAGCAGCTTGGTTCCCGGGCCGGCCGGGGAGCTGTTTTTT.